The present TCR beta chain was sequenced within a study of CD8 T cells in Susac syndrome. This CDR3 is built from 15 residues. The ends were cut back, 1 base at V and 8 bases at J, with 15 bases in the middle. Germline V gives CDR1 LGHNA, CDR2 YSLEER. Reverse transcription used about 0.5 to 1 ug RNA and random hexamers. TCRdb used MiXCR to reprocess the immunoSEQ multiplex PCR reads, holding one entry per CDR3 protein. The sample has roughly 200,000 distinct CDR3 sequences; 85% to 95% are singletons. The sequencing sample was made of CD4+ T cells from PBMCs. The TCR originated in a human donor in good health. The chain recombines TRBV4-3 with TRBJ2-1; D may match TRBD1 or TRBD2 (5 bases each). Written as DNA, the CDR3 is TGCGCCAGCAGCCAAGTAGAGGCAGGGCGGGATGAGCAGTTCTTC. It codes for CASSQVEAGRDEQFF.